Detailed here is one T cell receptor beta chain. These data originate in a study of blood T cell repertoires in COVID-19. Study-wide context: Samples representing acute and convalescent COVID-19 were sourced from the United States, Italy and Spain. In each case, the material was cDNA or gDNA derived from T cells, B-cell-depleted T cells, or PBMCs.

In the original workflow: Estimation of nucleated cell counts relied on the amplification of reference gene primers. The assay was immunoSEQ multiplex PCR, and TCRdb's table has in-frame clones only and misses some. Clone size and the V and J calls come from that table; the DNA yielded D and trimming. The table includes about 160,000 clones, roughly four fifths detected once. J gave up 4 bases and V 0 bases, and 2 bases lay outside the gene matches. This CDR3 contains 14 residues. Germline CDR1 and CDR2: LGHNA and YNFKEQ. The clonotype was recovered from a woman over 75 with acute or convalescent COVID-19. The chain employs TRBV4-2 and TRBJ1-2; 7 positions agree with TRBD1. Sequencing used peripheral blood. Here the CDR3 reads CASSQDRGSYGYTF. CDR3 coding DNA: TGTGCCAGCAGCCAAGACAGGGGGTCCTATGGCTACACCTTC.